The present entry profiles one TCR beta chain with its context. Its antigen is unidentified. This entry is derived from a study of T cell repertoires in cytomegalovirus infection. In the study overall: TCR beta signatures that were public indicated CMV infection and matching HLA type. Findings and limits, study-wide: Predominance within the ex vivo response was attributable to HLA-C-restricted CMV-specific TCR beta clonotypes. Totalled public TCR beta family frequency picked out people who carried CMV plus the relevant HLA.

Germline V lookup: CDR1 SGHRS, CDR2 YFSETQ. V shed 1 base and J shed 8 bases, with 13 bases lying between them. The CDR3 is 14 amino acids. One entry per CDR3 protein results from TCRdb running MiXCR on the reads. Of around 300,000 distinct CDR3 sequences listed, under 30% are singletons. This clonotype was obtained from a human donor in good health (CMV status not recorded). Some clones in this sample may be carry-over from other donors' samples. Sequencing was performed on PBMCs. V gene TRBV5-1 combines with J gene TRBJ2-1; weak D call: TRBD2 (5 bases). As DNA, the CDR3 is TGCGCCAGCAGCTTGCAGTCTAGCAGCGATGAGCAGTTCTTC. It translates to CASSLQSSSDEQFF.